Following are 5 T cell receptor beta chains from one sample sequenced in a study of blood T cell repertoires in COVID-19. The assay was immunoSEQ multiplex PCR, and TCRdb's table has in-frame clones only and misses some. The sample lists some 160,000 clones, around 80% occurring once. Sequencing was done on a sample of peripheral blood. Receptor source: a man between 65 and 85 years old with active or convalescent COVID-19.

The V call is TRBV4-1, the J call TRBJ1-6; no clear D. This CDR3 is 17 amino acids long. Trimming cost V 1 base and J 0 bases, with 10 bases left between them. CDR1 is MGHRA and CDR2 is YSYEKL in the germline V gene. CDR3 nucleotides: TGCGCCAGCAGCCAAGCGCAGGTGGGCTCCTATAATTCACCCCTCCACTTT. Translation gives CASSQAQVGSYNSPLHF.

The rearrangement links TRBV5-4 to TRBJ2-4, with 7 bases lining up with TRBD2. Per the germline V gene, CDR1 is SGHNT and CDR2 is YYREEE (reference sequence). This CDR3 is built from 17 residues. The junction had 14 bases not matched to a gene; V was cut back by 3 bases and J by 5 bases. CDR3 loop: CASSSKTSGLAENIQYF. CDR3 nucleotide sequence: TGTGCCAGCAGCTCTAAGACTTCGGGGCTAGCGGAAAACATTCAGTACTTC.

The chain joins TRBV7-2 to TRBJ2-7, with 10 bases identical to TRBD2. V lost 2 bases and J lost 3; bases outside the gene matches: 4. Germline CDR1 reads SGHTA; CDR2 reads FQGNSA. The CDR3 has 15 amino acids. The CDR3 protein is CASSLTSGVFYEQYF. The DNA for the CDR3 is TGTGCCAGCAGCTTAACTAGCGGGGTATTCTACGAGCAGTACTTC.

The V and J genes are TRBV4-3 and TRBJ1-6; 9 bases agree with TRBD1. The CDR3 has 16 residues. The V gene end was trimmed by 6 bases and the J gene end by 6 bases; junction bases not matched to a gene: 9. CDR1 and CDR2 from the germline V gene are LGHNA and YSLEER. The CDR3, as DNA: TGCGCCAGCAGGACGGTGACAGGGGGAGGTAATTCACCCCTCCACTTT. Translated, it gives CASRTVTGGGNSPLHF.

This clone showed up just once. The CDR3 is CASSPYMTVNTEAFF. In nucleotides, the CDR3 is TGCGCCAGCAGCCCCTACATGACAGTGAACACTGAAGCTTTCTTT. The chain couples TRBV4-1 to TRBJ1-1; D possibly corresponds to TRBD1 (5 bases). Deletions cut 4 bases from V and 0 bases from J, with 12 bases between. The CDR3 has 15 amino acids. Germline loops: CDR1 MGHRA, CDR2 YSYEKL.